The clone carrying this T cell receptor (beta chain) has just a few counts. The antigen is undetermined. This sample was included in a study of T cell repertoires in cytomegalovirus infection. Study-level information: Indications came from public TCR beta signatures; they pointed to CMV infection and to a matching HLA type.

Findings of the study overall: In two of eight donors, the top clonotype was HLA-C-restricted CMV-specific. Summed frequency of public TCR beta families distinguished CMV carriers with the relevant HLA.

The germline V gene encodes CDR1 LNHDA and CDR2 SQIVND (reference sequence). This CDR3 has 15 residues. Trimming took 5 bases from V and 3 from J; bases not matched to a gene: 4. TCRdb re-analysed the reads in MiXCR, keeping a single row per CDR3 protein. The table includes 200,000 to 300,000 distinct CDR3 sequences, more than 9% detected once. This TCR came from a human donor in good health (CMV status not recorded). Some clones in this sample may be carry-over from other donors' samples. Sequencing input: PBMCs. The chain is built from TRBV19 and TRBJ2-1, with 10 bases fitting TRBD1. CDR3 sequence reads: CASSVGQGGYNEQFF. In nucleotides, the CDR3 is TGTGCCAGTAGTGTTGGACAGGGGGGCTACAATGAGCAGTTCTTC.